This is a list of T cell receptor beta chains from one sample in a study of T cell changes during pregnancy in multiple sclerosis. Measured with immunoSEQ multiplex PCR; TCRdb has only the in-frame clones, and not every one. The data show about 89,000 clones, 92% seen once. This specimen consisted of peripheral blood, obtained after pregnancy. Receptor source: a female donor in good health, enrolled as a control in a pregnancy study. Both conserved end residues are part of each CDR3. A D gene is named only where the DNA matches it firmly. Clone size is shown for a subset of rows, as once, few, many or a class of expanded clone.

V	J	D	size	CDR3	DNA
TRBV11-3	TRBJ2-3	-	-	CASSWTGLNDTDTQYF	TGTGCCAGCAGCTGGACTGGCCTAAACGACACAGATACGCAGTATTTT
TRBV5-6	TRBJ2-2	-	-	CASSFPFGANTGELFF	TGTGCCAGCAGCTTCCCTTTCGGAGCGAACACCGGGGAGCTGTTTTTT
TRBV28	TRBJ1-4	TRBD1	-	CASSPDRTTNEKLFF	TGTGCCAGCAGTCCGGACAGGACAACTAATGAAAAACTGTTTTTT
TRBV4-1	TRBJ2-2	TRBD2	once	CASSQESAGVDTGELFF	TGCGCCAGCAGCCAAGAATCAGCGGGAGTAGACACCGGGGAGCTGTTTTTT
TRBV6-6	TRBJ1-1	TRBD1	once	CASSQQGERAFF	TGTGCCAGCAGCCAACAGGGGGAGAGGGCTTTCTTT
TRBV11-3	TRBJ2-1	TRBD2	-	CASSLGSHISGAPSEQFF	TGTGCCAGCAGCTTAGGGTCCCATATTAGCGGGGCCCCCAGTGAGCAGTTCTTC
TRBV6-6	TRBJ1-4	-	once	CASSPLRGEKLFF	TGTGCCAGCAGTCCCCTTAGGGGCGAAAAACTGTTTTTT
TRBV6-5	TRBJ1-1	-	-	CASSYNPGVNTEAFF	TGTGCCAGCAGTTATAATCCAGGGGTGAACACTGAAGCTTTCTTT
TRBV4-1	TRBJ1-2	-	-	CASSQVSPIYGYTF	TGCGCCAGCAGCCAAGTTAGCCCAATCTATGGCTACACCTTC
TRBV5-1	TRBJ2-1	-	-	CASSRWSAGARGEQFF	TGCGCCAGCAGTCGCTGGAGTGCGGGGGCTAGGGGTGAGCAGTTCTTC
TRBV28	TRBJ1-1	-	-	CASSFRGRAFF	TGTGCCAGCAGTTTCAGGGGTAGAGCTTTCTTT
TRBV5-1	TRBJ2-1	TRBD2	-	CASSAGTSGSFEQFF	TGCGCCAGCAGCGCCGGGACTAGCGGGAGTTTTGAGCAGTTCTTC
TRBV27	TRBJ2-3	-	few	CASTQQQGFTDTQYF	TGTGCCAGCACCCAACAACAGGGATTCACAGATACGCAGTATTTT
TRBV11-3	TRBJ2-1	TRBD2	-	CASSLETSGYNEQFF	TGTGCCAGCAGCTTAGAGACTAGCGGCTACAATGAGCAGTTCTTC
TRBV2	TRBJ2-2	-	-	CASRGTGPEDTGELFF	TGTGCCAGCAGGGGAACCGGGCCGGAGGACACCGGGGAGCTGTTTTTT